A single sample is the source of the 25 T cell receptor beta chains below, sequenced in a study of shared clonotypes between healthy human individuals. Only in-frame clones appear in the TCRdb table, and some are missing; sequencing was by immunoSEQ multiplex PCR. The sample holds about 1 million clones, around 74% seen once. Sequences were obtained from memory CD4+ T cells sorted from blood. Regarding subset: CD45RA-negative fraction. The origin of the receptors is a young man in good health.

This sequence joins TRBV5-6 and TRBJ1-5, with TRBD1 matching 7 bases. V shed 0 bases and J 7 bases; nucleotides not matched to a gene: 7. In germline, CDR1 is SGHDT, CDR2 YYEEEE. This CDR3 has 15 amino acids. CDR3 loop: CASSLGDRVGQPQHF. The CDR3 region has the DNA TGTGCCAGCAGCTTGGGGGACAGAGTAGGACAGCCCCAGCATTTT.

The J gene is TRBJ1-6, the V gene TRBV30; D uncertain. V gave up 4 bases and J gave up 7 bases, with 11 bases separating them. In germline, CDR1 is GTSNPN, CDR2 SVGIG (reference sequence). CDR3 length: 13 residues. CDR3 sequence reads: CAWTQESNSPLHF. CDR3 coding DNA: TGTGCCTGGACCCAGGAATCCAATTCACCCCTCCACTTT.

This chain uses TRBV27 with TRBJ1-6; the D gene is possibly TRBD1 (5 bases). CDR1 and CDR2 from the germline V gene are MNHEY and SMNVEV (reference sequence). This CDR3 has 16 amino acids. V was clipped by 2 bases and J by 3 bases, with 11 bases between them. Written as DNA, the CDR3 is TGTGCCAGCAGTTTACAGGGACGGGTCTATAATTCACCCCTCCACTTT. Translating it yields CASSLQGRVYNSPLHF.

The chain joins TRBV25-1 to TRBJ2-5; 8 bases line up with TRBD2. The ends lost 4 bases at V and 1 base at J; junction bases unmatched: 11. The CDR3 totals 17 residues. Germline-derived CDR1 and CDR2 are MGHDK and SYGVNS. Here the CDR3 reads CASSVPSASGFQETQYF. CDR3 sequence (DNA): TGTGCCAGCAGTGTCCCCTCCGCTAGCGGGTTCCAAGAGACCCAGTACTTC.

The rearrangement uses TRBV2 and TRBJ2-5; D gene ambiguous. The CDR3 extends over 13 amino acids. V dropped 1 base and J dropped 6 bases, with 9 bases sitting between them. In germline, CDR1 is SNHLY, CDR2 FYNNEI. CDR3 bases: TGTGCCAGCAGTGAAGAGGGCCGGAAGACCCAGTACTTC. Its protein product is CASSEEGRKTQYF.

V is TRBV14 and J is TRBJ2-5; 10 bases are a match to TRBD2. Germline V lookup: CDR1 SGHDN, CDR2 FVKESK. This CDR3 has 15 amino acids. V was clipped by 1 base and J by 9 bases; unmatched bases: 8. The CDR3 nucleotides are TGTGCCAGCAGCCAAGGACTAGCGGGCCTCGCTTCCCAGTACTTC. Amino acid sequence: CASSQGLAGLASQYF.

V is TRBV30 and J is TRBJ2-3; weak D call: TRBD2 (5 bases). The CDR3 length is 12 residues. The V gene lost 3 bases and the J gene lost 10 bases, with 14 bases spanning the gap. Germline V lookup: CDR1 GTSNPN, CDR2 SVGIG (reference sequence). The CDR3 bases are TGTGCCTGGAGCTACCGATTAGCGTCGCAGTATTTT. It is translated as CAWSYRLASQYF.

This clone has just a few counts. Within the sample, other DNA sequences also encode this same CDR3. J is TRBJ2-4 and V is TRBV5-1; D possibly corresponds to TRBD1 (6 bases). The V gene lost 4 bases and the J gene lost 3 bases, with 11 bases spanning the gap. The CDR3 loop spans 14 amino acids. Germline V CDR1 and CDR2: SGHRS, YFSETQ. DNA of the CDR3: TGCGCCAGCAGCCCGGGACAAATCAAAAACATTCAGTACTTC. Residues: CASSPGQIKNIQYF.

In nucleotides, the CDR3 is TGTGCCAGCAGCTTAGATCGGTCACCCTTGAACGAGCAGTACTTC. As protein: CASSLDRSPLNEQYF. The J gene is TRBJ2-7, the V gene TRBV11-3, with no clear D. Germline assignment: CDR1 SGHNT and CDR2 YENEEA. The CDR3 has 15 residues. V lost 0 bases, J lost 5 bases, and 14 bases lay in between.

CDR3 DNA sequence: TGTGCCAGCAGCTTCTCGAGGAATGAAAAACTGTTTTTT. Translating gives CASSFSRNEKLFF. J is TRBJ1-4 and V is TRBV7-2; D ambiguous. The CDR3 is made up of 13 amino acids. The germline V gene encodes CDR1 SGHTA and CDR2 FQGNSA. Trimming left V 3 bases short and J 5 bases short, with 7 bases between.

The rearrangement joins TRBV6-6 to TRBJ1-6, with D tentatively TRBD1 (5 bases). V gave up 6 bases and J gave up 11 bases, with 17 bases separating them. Germline V gene sequence: CDR1 MNHNY, CDR2 SVGAGI (reference sequence). The CDR3 contains 14 residues. The CDR3, as DNA: TGTGCCAGCAGGGAGACAGCCCAATTAACACCCCTCCACTTT. This gives the protein CASRETAQLTPLHF.

The chain employs TRBV7-2 and TRBJ1-3, with TRBD1 identical over 8 bases. Trimming took 3 bases from V and 4 from J; bases not matched to a gene: 5. The CDR3 has 15 residues. In germline, CDR1 is SGHTA, CDR2 FQGNSA. The CDR3 bases are TGTGCCAGCAGCTTCACAGGGGGAACGGGAAACACCATATATTTT. It specifies CASSFTGGTGNTIYF.

This clone appeared once. This chain uses TRBV6-5 with TRBJ2-3, with D unresolved. This CDR3 has 15 amino acids. The ends were cut back, 0 bases at V and 2 bases at J, with 9 bases in the middle. Germline values: CDR1 MNHEY, CDR2 SVGAGI. The chain's CDR3 is CASSYSIPVTDTQYF. For the CDR3, the DNA is TGTGCCAGCAGTTACTCAATCCCGGTCACAGATACGCAGTATTTT.

The J gene is TRBJ1-1, the V gene TRBV19; D might be TRBD1 (6 bases). Trimming left V 4 bases short and J 5 bases short, with 17 bases between. The CDR3 is 15 residues long. The germline V gene has CDR1 LNHDA and CDR2 SQIVND (reference sequence). CDR3 protein: CASSKRGRERTEAFF. CDR3 bases: TGTGCCAGTAGTAAGAGGGGGAGAGAGAGGACTGAAGCTTTCTTT.

The J gene is TRBJ2-4, the V gene TRBV7-3; D not certain. Germline lookup yields CDR1 SGHTA and CDR2 FQGTGA. This CDR3 comprises 18 residues. Trimming stripped 3 bases from V and 0 bases from J, with 18 bases between. In DNA form, the CDR3 reads TGTGCCAGCAGCTTTGTAGGGTCCTTTTTGCTAGCCAAAAACATTCAGTACTTC. Translated, it gives CASSFVGSFLLAKNIQYF.

The chain has TRBV10-3 and TRBJ2-7; D is uncertain. CDR3 length equals 14 residues. Trimming took off 1 base at V and 1 base at J, with 8 bases between the two ends. Germline values: CDR1 ENHRY, CDR2 SYGVKD. CDR3 bases: TGTGCCATCAGTGAGTTGGTGGATTCCTACGAGCAGTACTTC. Its protein product is CAISELVDSYEQYF.

This clone appeared once. The chain joins TRBV27 to TRBJ2-7; 9 bases align to TRBD2. The CDR3 is made up of 14 amino acids. Germline loops: CDR1 MNHEY, CDR2 SMNVEV (reference sequence). With 6 bases clipped from V and 4 bases from J, the junction kept 7 bases outside the gene matches. This chain's CDR3 is CASRRAGGRYEQYF. As DNA, the CDR3 is TGTGCCAGCAGAAGAGCGGGAGGAAGGTACGAGCAGTACTTC.

This chain uses TRBV19 with TRBJ2-2, with 9 nucleotides matching TRBD1. The CDR3 extends over 16 amino acids. With V trimmed by 2 bases and J by 4 bases, 5 bases remained unmatched. Per germline, CDR1 LNHDA and CDR2 SQIVND (reference sequence). The CDR3 bases are TGTGCCAGTAGTATAAGGGACAGGGTTGTCACCGGGGAGCTGTTTTTT. Translation gives CASSIRDRVVTGELFF.

The chain links TRBV9 to TRBJ2-1, with D maybe TRBD1 (5 bases). V was cut by 3 bases and J by 9 bases, with 13 bases left in between. The germline gives CDR1 SGDLS, CDR2 YYNGEE. The CDR3 is 13 amino acids. CDR3 residues: CASSALNRGEQFF. The DNA for the CDR3 is TGTGCCAGCAGCGCCCTCAATAGGGGTGAGCAGTTCTTC.

V gene TRBV6-5 combines with J gene TRBJ2-7, with D possibly TRBD2 on 6 matching bases. Germline CDR1 and CDR2: MNHEY and SVGAGI. There are 14 residues in the CDR3. V was shortened by 5 bases and J by 4 bases, with 15 bases between the two germline ends. Written as DNA, the CDR3 is TGTGCCAGCAGTCTGTCCGCGGGGAGGTACGAGCAGTACTTC. It specifies CASSLSAGRYEQYF.

The chain links TRBV5-1 to TRBJ2-1; D gene ambiguous. V was pared by 3 bases and J by 6 bases, with 13 bases between. Germline-derived CDR1 and CDR2 are SGHRS and YFSETQ. CDR3 length: 14 amino acids. CDR3 loop: CASSSDARLNEQFF. The DNA of the CDR3 is TGCGCCAGCAGCTCCGATGCCCGACTCAATGAGCAGTTCTTC.

This clone appeared a single time. The chain joins TRBV5-1 to TRBJ2-3, with TRBD2 matching 11 bases. In germline, CDR1 is SGHRS, CDR2 YFSETQ. The CDR3 runs to 16 residues. V lost 3 bases, J lost 3 bases, and 6 bases stayed unmatched. CDR3 bases: TGCGCCAGCAGCTGGGAAACTAGCGGGAGTACAGATACGCAGTATTTT. Protein product: CASSWETSGSTDTQYF.

The chain is built from TRBV30 and TRBJ2-1; the D call may be TRBD1 or TRBD2 (5 bases each). The length of the CDR3 is 15 residues. Germline-derived CDR1 and CDR2 are GTSNPN and SVGIG (reference sequence). The CDR3 DNA reads TGTGCTCGGGGAAAATTCGGGGCCCGTCGGGATGAGCAGTTCTTC. Its translation: CARGKFGARRDEQFF.

The rearrangement links TRBV11-2 to TRBJ1-6, with D unclear. The CDR3 is 16 residues long. Germline loops: CDR1 SGHAT, CDR2 FQNNGV. Trimming pared 6 bases from V and 0 bases from J, leaving 12 bases between. This CDR3 reads CASSSPQSSYNSPLHF. CDR3 bases: TGTGCCAGCAGTTCACCACAGAGCTCCTATAATTCACCCCTCCACTTT.

The genes are TRBV15 and TRBJ2-1; possibly TRBD1 for D (6 bases). The germline CDR1 and CDR2 sequences are LNHNV and YYDKDF (reference sequence). The CDR3 covers 15 residues. The ends were cut back, 1 base at V and 6 bases at J, with 13 bases in the middle. The CDR3 region is CATSRGQGSFNEQFF. The CDR3 bases are TGTGCCACCAGCAGAGGTCAGGGGTCGTTCAATGAGCAGTTCTTC.